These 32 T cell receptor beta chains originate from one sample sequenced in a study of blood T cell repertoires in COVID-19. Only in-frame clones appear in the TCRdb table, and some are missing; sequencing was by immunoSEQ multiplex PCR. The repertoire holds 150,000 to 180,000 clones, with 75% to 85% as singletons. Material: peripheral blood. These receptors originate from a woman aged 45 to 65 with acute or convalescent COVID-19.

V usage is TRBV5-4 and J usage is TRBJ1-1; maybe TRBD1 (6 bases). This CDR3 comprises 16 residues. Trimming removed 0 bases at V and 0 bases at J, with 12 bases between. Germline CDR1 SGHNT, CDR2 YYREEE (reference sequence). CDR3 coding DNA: TGTGCCAGCAGCTTGGCTGGGGGCCTCATGAACACTGAAGCTTTCTTT. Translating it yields CASSLAGGLMNTEAFF.

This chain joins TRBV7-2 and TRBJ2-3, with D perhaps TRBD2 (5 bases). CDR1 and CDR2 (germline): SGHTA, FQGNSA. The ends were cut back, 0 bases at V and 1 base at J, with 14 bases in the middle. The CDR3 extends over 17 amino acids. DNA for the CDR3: TGTGCCAGCAGCTTAGCGCAGTTGGGGAGTGGCACAGATACGCAGTATTTT. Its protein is CASSLAQLGSGTDTQYF. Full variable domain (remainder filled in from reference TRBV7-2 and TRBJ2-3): GAGVSQSPSNKVTEKGKDVELRCDPISGHTALYWYRQSLGQGLEFLIYFQGNSAPDKSGLPSDRFSAERTGGSVSTLTIQRTQQEDSAVYLCASSLAQLGSGTDTQYFGPGTRLTVL.

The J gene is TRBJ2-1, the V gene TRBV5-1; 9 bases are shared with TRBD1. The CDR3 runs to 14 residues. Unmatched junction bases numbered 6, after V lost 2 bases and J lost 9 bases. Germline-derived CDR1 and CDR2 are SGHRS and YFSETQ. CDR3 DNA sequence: TGCGCCAGCAGCTTAGGACAGGGGAAGGGTGAGCAGTTCTTC. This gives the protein CASSLGQGKGEQFF. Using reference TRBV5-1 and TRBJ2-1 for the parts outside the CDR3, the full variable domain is KAGVTQTPRYLIKTRGQQVTLSCSPISGHRSVSWYQQTPGQGLQFLFEYFSETQRNKGNFPGRFSGRQFSNSRSEMNVSTLELGDSALYLCASSLGQGKGEQFFGPGTRLTVL.

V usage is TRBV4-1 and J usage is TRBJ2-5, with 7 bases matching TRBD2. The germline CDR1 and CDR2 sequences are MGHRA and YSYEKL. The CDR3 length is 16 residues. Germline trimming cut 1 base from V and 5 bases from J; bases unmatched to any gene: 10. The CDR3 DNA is TGCGCCAGCAGCCAAGGAACCGGGGGGACTTTTGAGACCCAGTACTTC. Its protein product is CASSQGTGGTFETQYF.

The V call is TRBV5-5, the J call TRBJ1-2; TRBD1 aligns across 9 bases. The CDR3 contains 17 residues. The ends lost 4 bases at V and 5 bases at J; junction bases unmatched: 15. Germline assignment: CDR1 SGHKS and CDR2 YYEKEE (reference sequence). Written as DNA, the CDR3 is TGTGCCAGCAGCCCCTGGGATGGGGACAGGGCAAGTTATGGCTACACCTTC. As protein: CASSPWDGDRASYGYTF.

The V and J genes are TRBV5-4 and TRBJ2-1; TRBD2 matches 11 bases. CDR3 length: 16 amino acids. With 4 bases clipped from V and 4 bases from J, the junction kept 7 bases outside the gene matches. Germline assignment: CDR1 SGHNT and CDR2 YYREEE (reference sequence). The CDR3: CASSRGSSGGYNEQFF. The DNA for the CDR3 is TGTGCCAGCAGCCGGGGGTCTAGCGGGGGGTACAATGAGCAGTTCTTC.

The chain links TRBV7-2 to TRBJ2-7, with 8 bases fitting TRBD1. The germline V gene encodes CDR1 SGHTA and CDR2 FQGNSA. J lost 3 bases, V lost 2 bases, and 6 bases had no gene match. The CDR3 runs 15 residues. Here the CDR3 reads CASSLHAGGVYEQYF. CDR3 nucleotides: TGTGCCAGCAGCTTACATGCAGGGGGCGTCTACGAGCAGTACTTC.

The CDR3 region is CASSPSAGNYGYTF. The CDR3 nucleotides read TGTGCCAGCTCACCATCCGCAGGGAACTATGGCTACACCTTC. The V gene is TRBV18, the J gene TRBJ1-2; maybe TRBD1 (5 bases). Trimming removed 2 bases at V and 2 bases at J, with 9 bases between. The CDR3 consists of 14 residues. CDR1 is KGHSH and CDR2 is LQKENI in the germline V gene.

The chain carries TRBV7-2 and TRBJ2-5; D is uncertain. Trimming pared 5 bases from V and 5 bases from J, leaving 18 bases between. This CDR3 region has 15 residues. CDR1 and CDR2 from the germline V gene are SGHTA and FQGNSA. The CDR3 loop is CASSAVEVLTETQYF. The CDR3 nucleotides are TGTGCCAGCAGCGCCGTAGAGGTGTTGACGGAGACCCAGTACTTC.

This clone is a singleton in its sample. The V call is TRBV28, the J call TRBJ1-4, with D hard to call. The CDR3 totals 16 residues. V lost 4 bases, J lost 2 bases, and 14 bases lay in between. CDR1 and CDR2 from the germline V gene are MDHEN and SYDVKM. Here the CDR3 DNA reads TGTGCCAGCAGTTCCCCGACTGGTTCGACTAATGAAAAACTGTTTTTT. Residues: CASSSPTGSTNEKLFF.

CDR3 amino acids: CSVGGDRKNTEAFF. DNA of the CDR3: TGCAGCGTTGGGGGGGACAGAAAGAACACTGAAGCTTTCTTT. The chain employs TRBV29-1 and TRBJ1-1, with 7 bases aligning to TRBD1. This CDR3 comprises 14 residues. Germline V CDR1 and CDR2: SQVTM, ANQGSEA. The junction had 6 bases not matched to a gene; V was cut back by 4 bases and J by 1 base.

The CDR3 DNA sequence: TGTGCCAGTAGTACAGGCGGGGGGGCCGTGGAGACCCAGTACTTC. This sequence encodes CASSTGGGAVETQYF. The rearrangement joins TRBV19 to TRBJ2-5; 9 bases match TRBD2. From germline, CDR1 is LNHDA and CDR2 SQIVND (reference sequence). J was trimmed by 5 bases and V by 4 bases; bases with no gene match: 8. The CDR3 sequence is 15 residues long.

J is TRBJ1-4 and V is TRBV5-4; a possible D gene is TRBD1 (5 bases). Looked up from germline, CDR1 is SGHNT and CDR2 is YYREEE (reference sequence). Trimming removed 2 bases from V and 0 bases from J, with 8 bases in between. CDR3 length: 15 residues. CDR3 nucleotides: TGTGCCAGCAGCTTCGGACAAGCAACTAATGAAAAACTGTTTTTT. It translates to CASSFGQATNEKLFF.

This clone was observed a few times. The CDR3 DNA sequence: TGTGCCAGCACCCAGACAGGGGAAGAAGAAAAACTGTTTTTT. Translating gives CASTQTGEEEKLFF. The genes are TRBV6-5 and TRBJ1-4; TRBD1 matches 8 bases. CDR1 is MNHEY, CDR2 SVGAGI, per germline. CDR3 length: 14 residues. J was trimmed by 8 bases and V by 7 bases; bases with no gene match: 9.

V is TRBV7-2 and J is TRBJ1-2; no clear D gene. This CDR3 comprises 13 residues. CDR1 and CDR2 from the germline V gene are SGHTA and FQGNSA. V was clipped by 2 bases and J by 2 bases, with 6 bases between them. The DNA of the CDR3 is TGTGCCAGCAGCTTAAAAGAGAACTATGGCTACACCTTC. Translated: CASSLKENYGYTF.

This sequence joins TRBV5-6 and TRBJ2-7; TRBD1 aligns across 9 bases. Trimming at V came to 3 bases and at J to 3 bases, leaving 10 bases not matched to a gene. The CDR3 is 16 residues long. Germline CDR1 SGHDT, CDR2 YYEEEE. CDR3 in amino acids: CASSSGWDRVDYEQYF. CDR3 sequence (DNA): TGTGCCAGCAGCTCCGGCTGGGACAGGGTGGACTACGAGCAGTACTTC.

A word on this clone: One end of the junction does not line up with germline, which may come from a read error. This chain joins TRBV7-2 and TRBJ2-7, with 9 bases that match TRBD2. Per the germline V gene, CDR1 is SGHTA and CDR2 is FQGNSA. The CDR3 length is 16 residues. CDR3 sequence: CANSRPSGALFYEQYF. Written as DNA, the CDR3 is TGTGCCAACAGCCGTCCTAGCGGGGCCCTATTCTACGAGCAGTACTTC.

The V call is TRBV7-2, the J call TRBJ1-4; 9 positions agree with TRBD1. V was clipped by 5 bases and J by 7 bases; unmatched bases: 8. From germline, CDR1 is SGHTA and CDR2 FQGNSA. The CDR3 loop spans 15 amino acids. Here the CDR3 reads CASSPGTGKAEKLFF. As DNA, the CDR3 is TGTGCCAGCAGCCCCGGGACAGGGAAGGCTGAAAAACTGTTTTTT.

This CDR3 is CSALLETQYF. CDR3 nucleotide sequence: TGCAGTGCTCTACTGGAGACCCAGTACTTC. V and J are TRBV20-1 and TRBJ2-5; D not certain. Trimming pared 5 bases from V and 5 bases from J, leaving 6 bases between. Germline assignment: CDR1 DFQATT and CDR2 SNEGSKA (reference sequence). This CDR3 is built from 10 residues.

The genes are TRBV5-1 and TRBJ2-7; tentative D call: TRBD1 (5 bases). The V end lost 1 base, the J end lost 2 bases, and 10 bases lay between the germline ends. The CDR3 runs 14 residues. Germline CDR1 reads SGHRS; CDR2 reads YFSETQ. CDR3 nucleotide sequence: TGCGCCAGCAGCTTGACTTCAGGGACCTACGAGCAGTACTTC. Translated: CASSLTSGTYEQYF.

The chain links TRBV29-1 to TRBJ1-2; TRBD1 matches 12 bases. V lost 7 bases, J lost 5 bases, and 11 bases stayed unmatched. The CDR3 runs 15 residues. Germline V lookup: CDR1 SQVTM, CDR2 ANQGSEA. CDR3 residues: CSATGTGGSFYGYTF. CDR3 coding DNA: TGCAGCGCTACCGGGACAGGGGGCTCTTTTTATGGCTACACCTTC.

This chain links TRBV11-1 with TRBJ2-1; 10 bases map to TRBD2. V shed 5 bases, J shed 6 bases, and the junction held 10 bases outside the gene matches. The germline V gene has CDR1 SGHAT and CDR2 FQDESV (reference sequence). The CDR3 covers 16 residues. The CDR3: CASSPVAGGEGNEQFF. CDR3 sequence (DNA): TGTGCCAGCAGCCCGGTAGCGGGGGGAGAGGGCAATGAGCAGTTCTTC.

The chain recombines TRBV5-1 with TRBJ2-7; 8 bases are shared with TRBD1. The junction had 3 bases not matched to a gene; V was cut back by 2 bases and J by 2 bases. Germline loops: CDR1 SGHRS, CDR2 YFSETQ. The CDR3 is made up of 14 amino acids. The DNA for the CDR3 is TGCGCCAGCAGCTTTCAGGGGGCACCCTACGAGCAGTACTTC. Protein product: CASSFQGAPYEQYF. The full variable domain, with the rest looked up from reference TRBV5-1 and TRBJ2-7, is KAGVTQTPRYLIKTRGQQVTLSCSPISGHRSVSWYQQTPGQGLQFLFEYFSETQRNKGNFPGRFSGRQFSNSRSEMNVSTLELGDSALYLCASSFQGAPYEQYFGPGTRLTVT.

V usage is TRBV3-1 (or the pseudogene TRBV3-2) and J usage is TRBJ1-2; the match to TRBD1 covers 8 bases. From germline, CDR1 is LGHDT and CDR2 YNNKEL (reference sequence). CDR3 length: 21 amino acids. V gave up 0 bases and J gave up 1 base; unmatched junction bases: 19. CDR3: CASSQDRLGQGREVGNYGYTF. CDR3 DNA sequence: TGTGCCAGCAGCCAAGACCGACTCGGACAGGGAAGGGAAGTAGGTAACTATGGCTACACCTTC.

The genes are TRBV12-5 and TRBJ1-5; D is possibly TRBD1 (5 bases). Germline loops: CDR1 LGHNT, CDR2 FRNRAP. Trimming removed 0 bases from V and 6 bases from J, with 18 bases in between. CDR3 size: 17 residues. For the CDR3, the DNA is TGTGCTAGTGGTTTGGTAACGGGAGGGGAAATGGTTCAGCCCCAGCATTTT. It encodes CASGLVTGGEMVQPQHF.

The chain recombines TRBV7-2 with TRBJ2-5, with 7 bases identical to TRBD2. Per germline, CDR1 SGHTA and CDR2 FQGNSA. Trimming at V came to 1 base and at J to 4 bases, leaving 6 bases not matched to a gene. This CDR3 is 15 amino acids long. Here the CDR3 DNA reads TGTGCCAGCAGCTTAGGACTAGCCAGCAGAGAGACCCAGTACTTC. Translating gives CASSLGLASRETQYF.

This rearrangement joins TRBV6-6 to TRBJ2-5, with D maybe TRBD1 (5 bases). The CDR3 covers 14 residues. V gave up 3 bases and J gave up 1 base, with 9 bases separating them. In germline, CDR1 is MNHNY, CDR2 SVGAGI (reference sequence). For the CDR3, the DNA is TGTGCCAGCAGTTATATGGGGCTCCAAGAGACCCAGTACTTC. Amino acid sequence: CASSYMGLQETQYF.

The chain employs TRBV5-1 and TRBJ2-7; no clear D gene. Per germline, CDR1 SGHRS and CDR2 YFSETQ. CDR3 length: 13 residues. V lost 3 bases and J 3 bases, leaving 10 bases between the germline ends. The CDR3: CASSWSSGYEQYF. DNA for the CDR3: TGCGCCAGCAGCTGGTCCTCAGGCTACGAGCAGTACTTC.

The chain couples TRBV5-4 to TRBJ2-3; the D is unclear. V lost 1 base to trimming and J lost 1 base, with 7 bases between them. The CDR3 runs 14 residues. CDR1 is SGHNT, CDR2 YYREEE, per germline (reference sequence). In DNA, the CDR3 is TGTGCCAGCAGCTTGTGGGCAGGCACAGATACGCAGTATTTT. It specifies CASSLWAGTDTQYF.

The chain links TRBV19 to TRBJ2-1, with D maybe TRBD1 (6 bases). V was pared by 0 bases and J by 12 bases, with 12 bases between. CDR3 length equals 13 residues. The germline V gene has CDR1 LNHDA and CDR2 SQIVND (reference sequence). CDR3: CASSIDDRPGQFF. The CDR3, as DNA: TGTGCCAGTAGTATAGATGACAGGCCGGGGCAGTTCTTC.

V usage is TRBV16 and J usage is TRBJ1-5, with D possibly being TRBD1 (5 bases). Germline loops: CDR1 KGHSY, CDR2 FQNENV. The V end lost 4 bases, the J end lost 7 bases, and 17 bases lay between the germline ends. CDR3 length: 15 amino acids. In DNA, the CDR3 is TGTGCCAGCAGCCCGCGGGACGCCAGGAACCAGCCCCAGCATTTT. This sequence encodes CASSPRDARNQPQHF.

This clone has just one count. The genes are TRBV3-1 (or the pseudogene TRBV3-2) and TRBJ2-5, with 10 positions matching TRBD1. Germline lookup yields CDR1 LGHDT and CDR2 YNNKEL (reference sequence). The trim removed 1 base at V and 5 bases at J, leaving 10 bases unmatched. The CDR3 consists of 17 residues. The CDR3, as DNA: TGTGCCAGCAGCCAAGGGAACGGACAGGGGGTTTCTGAGACCCAGTACTTC. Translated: CASSQGNGQGVSETQYF.